The subject of this entry is one TCR beta chain. The data were obtained in a study of technical replicates of blood from a few donors. With V trimmed by 2 bases and J by 7 bases, 7 bases remained unmatched. The CDR3 contains 15 residues. Looked up from germline, CDR1 is SGHVS and CDR2 is FNYEAQ. TCRdb's table, derived via immunoSEQ multiplex PCR, lists solely in-frame clones and lacks some. The table records about 74,000 clones, around 95% of them present only once. This sequence originates from a human donor in good health. This chain connects TRBV7-6 to TRBJ2-2; TRBD2 agrees at 7 bases. Sequencing input: T cells isolated from PBMCs. The CDR3 DNA follows: TGTGCCAGCAGCTTATCGGCGGGAGCAATCGGGGAGCTGTTTTTT. Its translation is CASSLSAGAIGELFF.